The 9 T cell receptor beta chains given below trace back to one sample, sequenced in a study of T-cell memory formation after mild COVID-19 (dated by TCRdb to the early 2020s). The protocol used for the library was 5' RACE. TCRdb records Illumina NovaSeq 6000 as the sequencer. Starting from the raw public reads, TCRdb applied fastp trimming at Q25, assembled clones with MiXCR and retained in-frame beta chains. Each CDR3 protein gets just one entry, which takes the most common genes and DNA from the rows behind it. The sample table contains approximately 28,000 distinct CDR3 sequences; only one count was recorded for roughly 12% of them. The ten largest clones take up roughly 15% of the sample. The sequenced sample was PBMCs or a T cell subset sorted from them (not recorded which). These receptor sequences come from an adult woman who had mild COVID-19 (a few samples of this study predate the infection). The sample titles of this study are shuffled in the database, so cell type and time point are left out; the donor was told from shared clones.

There are a few counts of this clonotype. V and J are TRBV19 and TRBJ2-2; D tentatively reads TRBD1 or TRBD2 (5 bases each). Germline CDR1 LNHDA, CDR2 SQIVND (reference sequence). The CDR3 extends over 12 amino acids. V was cut by 7 bases and J by 5 bases, with 8 bases left in between. The CDR3: CASNEGTGELFF. Written as DNA, the CDR3 is TGTGCCAGTAACGAGGGGACCGGGGAGCTGTTTTTT.

Many counts were recorded for this clonotype. The chain employs TRBV23-1 and TRBJ1-2; 11 bases are shared with TRBD1. TRBV23-1 is recorded as an ORF, its role being uncertain. The CDR3 sequence is 17 residues long. The junction had 5 bases not matched to a gene; V was cut back by 0 bases and J by 2 bases. For the CDR3, the DNA is TGCGCCAGCAGTCAATCTAGGCGGACAGGGGGCAACTATGGCTACACCTTC. The encoded protein is CASSQSRRTGGNYGYTF.

This clonotype has at least ten counts. The V and J genes are TRBV24-1 and TRBJ2-1, with D uncertain. CDR3 size: 12 residues. The ends were cut back, 3 bases at V and 8 bases at J, with 7 bases in the middle. The germline V gene has CDR1 KGHDR and CDR2 SFDVKD. The CDR3 DNA reads as TGTGCCACCAGTGATGATGTGGATGAGCAGTTCTTC. Amino acids: CATSDDVDEQFF.

This clonotype was seen ten or more times. The chain uses TRBV9 and TRBJ2-5; perhaps TRBD2 as D (7 bases). V was clipped by 6 bases and J by 4 bases, with 19 bases between them. The CDR3 length is 15 residues. Looked up from germline, CDR1 is SGDLS and CDR2 is YYNGEE. CDR3 DNA sequence: TGTGCCAGCACCCTAAATACGGGGGGCCCAGAGACCCAGTACTTC. It encodes CASTLNTGGPETQYF.

The V gene is TRBV24-1, the J gene TRBJ1-1; D gene ambiguous. The ends were cut back, 6 bases at V and 2 bases at J, with 12 bases in the middle. In germline, CDR1 is KGHDR, CDR2 SFDVKD. The CDR3 extends over 14 amino acids. CDR3 in amino acids: CATSNGVGNTEAFF. CDR3 DNA sequence: TGTGCCACCAGTAATGGGGTGGGAAACACTGAAGCTTTCTTT.

Ten or more counts support this clonotype. J is TRBJ1-1 and V is TRBV5-1; TRBD1 aligns across 8 bases. CDR3 length equals 16 residues. V was pared by 8 bases and J by 4 bases, with 16 bases of the junction left unmatched. Germline V lookup: CDR1 SGHRS, CDR2 YFSETQ. The CDR3 bases are TGCGCCAGTCGTCAGGGGGCAAGAGACTCCCGCACTGAAGCTTTCTTT. Protein product: CASRQGARDSRTEAFF.

The sample holds many counts of this clonotype. The rearrangement links TRBV7-9 to TRBJ1-2, with 8 bases identical to TRBD1. Germline V CDR1 and CDR2: SEHNR, FQNEAQ (reference sequence). Trimming at V came to 6 bases and at J to 2 bases, leaving 5 bases not matched to a gene. The CDR3 spans 14 residues. The CDR3 reads CASRRTGPNYGYTF. In DNA, the CDR3 is TGTGCCAGCAGGAGGACAGGGCCAAACTATGGCTACACCTTC.

This clonotype is medium-sized (0.01 to 0.1%) within its sample. V usage is TRBV11-1 and J usage is TRBJ2-6; D gene uncertain. CDR3 length: 15 residues. Trimming pared 1 base from V and 0 bases from J, leaving 4 bases between. Germline lookup yields CDR1 SGHAT and CDR2 FQDESV (reference sequence). The chain's CDR3 is CASSLGLSGANVLTF. The CDR3 DNA is TGTGCCAGCAGCTTAGGACTCTCTGGGGCCAACGTCCTGACTTTC.

This clonotype was recorded many times. This chain connects TRBV27 to TRBJ2-7, with 9 bases lining up with TRBD1. The CDR3 contains 15 residues. The junction had 9 bases not matched to a gene; V was cut back by 6 bases and J by 3 bases. CDR1 and CDR2 (germline): MNHEY, SMNVEV (reference sequence). CDR3 protein: CASSPGTGLNYEQYF. The CDR3 DNA sequence: TGTGCCAGCAGCCCCGGGACAGGGCTTAACTACGAGCAGTACTTC.